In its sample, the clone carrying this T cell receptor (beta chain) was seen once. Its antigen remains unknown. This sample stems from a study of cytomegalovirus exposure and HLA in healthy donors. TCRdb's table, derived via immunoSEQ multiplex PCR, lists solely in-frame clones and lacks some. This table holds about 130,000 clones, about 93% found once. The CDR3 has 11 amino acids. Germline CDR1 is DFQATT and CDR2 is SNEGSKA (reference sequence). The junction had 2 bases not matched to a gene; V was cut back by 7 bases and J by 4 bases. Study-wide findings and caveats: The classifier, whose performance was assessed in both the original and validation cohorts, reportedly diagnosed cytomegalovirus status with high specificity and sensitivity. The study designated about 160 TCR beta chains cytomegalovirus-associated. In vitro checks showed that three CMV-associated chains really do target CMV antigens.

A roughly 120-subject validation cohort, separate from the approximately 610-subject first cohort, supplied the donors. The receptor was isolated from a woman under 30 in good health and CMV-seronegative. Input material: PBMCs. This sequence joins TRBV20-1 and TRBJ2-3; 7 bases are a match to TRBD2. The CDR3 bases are TGCAGTGGCGGGAGCGCAGATACGCAGTATTTT. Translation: CSGGSADTQYF.